This note documents a single T cell receptor (beta chain) sequence. The antigen is not known. The CDR3 length is 16 residues. The V gene's germline CDR1 is SGDLS and CDR2 YYNGEE. V lost 4 bases, J lost 0 bases, and 14 bases lay in between. These data originate in a study of beta chain features in type 1 diabetes. Findings and caveats of the study: Moderately but significantly shorter TCRB CDR3s were found in Type 1 diabetes patients in all four CD4+ subsets.

Each population that was sorted was more than 95% pure. Expressed TCRB transcripts were sequenced after all isolated RNA was converted to cDNA. The read count averaged about 3.57 million across naive, central memory and regulatory T cell samples. Produced via immunoSEQ multiplex PCR; TCRdb's table is partial and in-frame only. This sample has some 640,000 clones, with more than 12% found just once. The V gene is TRBV9, the J gene TRBJ2-1; D tentatively fits TRBD1 or TRBD2 (5 bases each). The material sequenced was naive CD4+ T cells from blood. The receptor was isolated from a young man with type 1 diabetes. CDR3 sequence reads: CASSLLGDRSYNEQFF. The CDR3 DNA is TGTGCCAGCAGCCTTTTGGGGGACCGCTCCTACAATGAGCAGTTCTTC.